Each of the 28 T cell receptor beta chains below was sequenced from the same sample in a study of response to subunit inactivated influenza vaccine. Each CDR3 protein is one row after TCRdb ran MiXCR on the RT-PCR reads. The sample consists of 650,000 to 800,000 distinct CDR3 sequences, more than 11% of them appearing once. Sample: PBMCs from blood, taken 14 to 15 days before vaccination. These receptors originate from a man between 45 and 60 years old who received an inactivated influenza vaccine.

This clonotype showed up many times. The gene calls are TRBV5-4 and TRBJ1-1, with TRBD1 as a possible D gene (6 bases). CDR3 length equals 12 residues. The V gene lost 6 bases and the J gene lost 4 bases, with 10 bases spanning the gap. Germline-derived CDR1 and CDR2 are SGHNT and YYREEE (reference sequence). In DNA form, the CDR3 reads TGTGCCAGCACCGCAGGGGCCACTGAAGCTTTCTTT. Protein sequence: CASTAGATEAFF.

The chain employs TRBV6-2 or TRBV6-3 and TRBJ2-7; 11 bases line up with TRBD2. Germline CDR1 is MNHEY and CDR2 is SVGEGT. V shed 9 bases and J 6 bases; nucleotides not matched to a gene: 7. This CDR3 has 13 residues. The CDR3 loop is CASELAGGGEQYF. CDR3 DNA: TGTGCCAGTGAGCTAGCGGGAGGAGGCGAGCAGTACTTC.

This clonotype was detected only a few times. The chain recombines TRBV6-1 with TRBJ2-3; 7 bases line up with TRBD2. The CDR3 runs 14 residues. Trimming cost V 10 bases and J 3 bases; bases outside gene matches: 10. CDR1 and CDR2 from the germline V gene are MNHNS and SASEGT. CDR3 DNA sequence: TGTGCCACACCCGGGGGGTGGGATACAGATACGCAGTATTTT. Translation gives CATPGGWDTDTQYF.

The sample holds a few counts of this clonotype. The J gene is TRBJ2-3, the V gene TRBV29-1; D tentatively reads TRBD1 or TRBD2 (5 bases each). The CDR3 extends over 13 amino acids. V lost 6 bases and J lost 1, with 11 bases in between. Germline CDR1 SQVTM, CDR2 ANQGSEA. The CDR3 here is CSVHRGRTDTQYF. In DNA form, the CDR3 reads TGCAGCGTGCACCGGGGACGCACAGATACGCAGTATTTT.

This clonotype occurred a few times. The chain has TRBV12-3 or TRBV12-4 and TRBJ1-2; no firm D call. V was clipped by 5 bases and J by 13 bases, with 20 bases between them. This CDR3 is 13 amino acids long. The CDR3 DNA sequence: TGTGCCAGCAGTGTCGCCGGGCCCCCCGCGGGCACCTTC. It is translated as CASSVAGPPAGTF.

The chain employs TRBV5-1 and TRBJ2-1, with 7 positions matching TRBD2. Germline trimming cut 4 bases from V and 9 bases from J; bases unmatched to any gene: 7. The length of the CDR3 is 13 residues. Germline CDR1 SGHRS, CDR2 YFSETQ. The CDR3 DNA reads as TGCGCCAGCAGCATAGGGACGGGGGGTGAGCAGTTCTTC. Translating gives CASSIGTGGEQFF. The whole variable domain, filled in from reference TRBV5-1 and TRBJ2-1, reads KAGVTQTPRYLIKTRGQQVTLSCSPISGHRSVSWYQQTPGQGLQFLFEYFSETQRNKGNFPGRFSGRQFSNSRSEMNVSTLELGDSALYLCASSIGTGGEQFFGPGTRLTVL.

This clonotype was seen a few times. The V call is TRBV7-9, the J call TRBJ2-1, with TRBD2 matching 9 bases. V shed 2 bases, J shed 9 bases, and the junction held 5 bases outside the gene matches. This CDR3 comprises 14 residues. Germline CDR1 is SEHNR and CDR2 is FQNEAQ (reference sequence). The CDR3 region is CASSLKGLATEQFF. The CDR3 bases are TGTGCCAGCAGCTTAAAAGGACTAGCGACTGAGCAGTTCTTC.

This clonotype occurred many times. The chain joins TRBV2 to TRBJ1-1, with a weak D call TRBD1 (5 bases). The V and J ends lost 5 bases and 1 base respectively, with 11 bases between them. From germline, CDR1 is SNHLY and CDR2 FYNNEI. The CDR3 extends over 14 amino acids. CDR3 residues: CASSRLGENTEAFF. Written as DNA, the CDR3 is TGTGCCAGCAGTCGGTTAGGGGAGAACACTGAAGCTTTCTTT.

This clonotype appeared once. The chain links TRBV21-1 to TRBJ2-7; TRBD1, the D gene given by the table, was not confirmed from the DNA. TRBV21-1 is classified as a pseudogene. This CDR3 comprises 16 residues. The CDR3 spells CASSTLQGANPYEQYF. As DNA, the CDR3 is TGTGCCAGCAGCACCTTACAGGGGGCGAACCCGTACGAGCAGTACTTC.

This clonotype was counted many times. The V call is TRBV5-1, the J call TRBJ2-7, with D unresolved. V lost 0 bases and J 5 bases, leaving 9 bases between the germline ends. The CDR3 sequence is 13 residues long. Looked up from germline, CDR1 is SGHRS and CDR2 is YFSETQ. Here the CDR3 reads CASSLGGFDEQYF. Written as DNA, the CDR3 is TGCGCCAGCAGCTTGGGCGGCTTCGACGAGCAGTACTTC.

The chain links TRBV15 to TRBJ2-7; no reliable D call. This CDR3 is 14 amino acids long. Germline CDR1 and CDR2: LNHNV and YYDKDF (reference sequence). Trimming pared 0 bases from V and 2 bases from J, leaving 8 bases between. The CDR3 DNA follows: TGTGCCACCAGCAGAGATACGGGCCCCTACGAGCAGTACTTC. It is translated as CATSRDTGPYEQYF.

There are many counts of this clonotype. The genes are TRBV6-1 and TRBJ2-1, with 8 bases fitting TRBD1. V was pared by 6 bases and J by 0 bases, with 7 bases of the junction left unmatched. The CDR3 is 16 amino acids. The V gene's germline CDR1 is MNHNS and CDR2 SASEGT. The CDR3 DNA sequence: TGTGCCAGCAGCGAACAGGGGGTCCTCTCCTACAATGAGCAGTTCTTC. This translates into CASSEQGVLSYNEQFF.

J is TRBJ2-5 and V is TRBV29-1, with 12 bases that match TRBD1. The V gene end was trimmed by 7 bases and the J gene end by 5 bases; junction bases not matched to a gene: 5. The CDR3 has 13 amino acids. Germline V gives CDR1 SQVTM, CDR2 ANQGSEA. The CDR3 spells CSAWDRGPETQYF. The CDR3 coding sequence is TGCAGCGCCTGGGACAGGGGGCCGGAGACCCAGTACTTC.

The chain has TRBV7-9 and TRBJ2-1, with TRBD2 matching 10 bases. V lost 5 bases, J lost 8 bases, and 9 bases stayed unmatched. Germline V gives CDR1 SEHNR, CDR2 FQNEAQ (reference sequence). This CDR3 comprises 15 residues. CDR3 sequence reads: CASSTGLAEGDEQFF. The CDR3 region has the DNA TGTGCCAGCAGCACCGGACTAGCGGAGGGCGATGAGCAGTTCTTC. Full variable domain (rest looked up from reference TRBV7-9 and TRBJ2-1): DTGVSQNPRHKITKRGQNVTFRCDPISEHNRLYWYRQTLGQGPEFLTYFQNEAQLEKSRLLSDRFSAERPKGSFSTLEIQRTEQGDSAMYLCASSTGLAEGDEQFFGPGTRLTVL.

J is TRBJ2-1 and V is TRBV6-1, with 11 positions matching TRBD1. Looked up from germline, CDR1 is MNHNS and CDR2 is SASEGT. Trimming removed 6 bases from V and 9 bases from J; junction bases left unmatched: 4. There are 13 residues in the CDR3. CDR3 sequence reads: CASRGDRGTEQFF. The CDR3 nucleotides are TGTGCCAGCAGGGGGGACAGGGGGACTGAGCAGTTCTTC.

In this sample, this clonotype turned up many times. The genes are TRBV6-1 and TRBJ1-6, with a possible D match to TRBD1 (6 bases). CDR3 length: 14 amino acids. Germline V gene lookup returns CDR1 MNHNS and CDR2 SASEGT. Between the trimmed V and J ends, which lost 7 bases and 8 bases, there was a span of 15 bases. The CDR3 nucleotides read TGTGCCAGCATTGACGGAGGGGGGGATTCACCCCTCCACTTT. It codes for CASIDGGGDSPLHF.

In this sample, this clonotype turned up a few times. The chain uses TRBV12-3 or TRBV12-4 and TRBJ2-7; 11 bases map to TRBD2. V gave up 3 bases and J gave up 3 bases; unmatched junction bases: 4. This CDR3 contains 15 residues. The CDR3 here is CASSFPLAGVYEQYF. The CDR3 DNA sequence: TGTGCCAGCAGTTTCCCACTAGCGGGAGTCTACGAGCAGTACTTC.

The chain links TRBV9 to TRBJ2-1; TRBD2 matches 7 bases. The CDR3 loop spans 16 amino acids. V lost 4 bases, J lost 2 bases, and 9 bases stayed unmatched. Germline CDR1 is SGDLS and CDR2 is YYNGEE. This chain's CDR3 is CASSPSGAGAYNEQFF. CDR3 DNA sequence: TGTGCCAGCAGCCCCTCCGGGGCGGGAGCCTACAATGAGCAGTTCTTC.

This clonotype has more than one count but fewer than ten. The chain joins TRBV7-2 to TRBJ1-4, with TRBD1 identical over 7 bases. The CDR3 totals 15 residues. V lost 6 bases to trimming and J lost 7 bases; unmatched junction nucleotides: 11. The germline V gene has CDR1 SGHTA and CDR2 FQGNSA. CDR3 amino acids: CASSSRQGISEKLFF. CDR3 DNA sequence: TGTGCCAGCAGTAGCCGACAGGGTATTAGTGAAAAACTGTTTTTT. The full variable domain, rest sourced from reference TRBV7-2 and TRBJ1-4, is GAGVSQSPSNKVTEKGKDVELRCDPISGHTALYWYRQSLGQGLEFLIYFQGNSAPDKSGLPSDRFSAERTGGSVSTLTIQRTQQEDSAVYLCASSSRQGISEKLFFGSGTQLSVL.

Ten or more counts support this clonotype. The chain couples TRBV18 to TRBJ2-3, with D uncertain. The CDR3 loop spans 14 amino acids. V dropped 0 bases and J dropped 6 bases, with 10 bases sitting between them. Germline lookup yields CDR1 KGHSH and CDR2 LQKENI. CDR3 sequence: CASSPPGRSDTQYF. DNA for the CDR3: TGTGCCAGCTCACCACCGGGCAGAAGCGATACGCAGTATTTT.

The chain combines TRBV11-2 with TRBJ1-2, with D possibly being TRBD1 (6 bases). The V gene lost 3 bases and the J gene lost 8 bases, with 10 bases spanning the gap. This CDR3 has 12 residues. The germline V gene has CDR1 SGHAT and CDR2 FQNNGV. CDR3 protein: CASSFEGHGYTF. As DNA, the CDR3 is TGTGCCAGCAGCTTTGAGGGACACGGCTACACCTTC.

This clonotype was recorded a few times. The chain couples TRBV29-1 to TRBJ2-3, with a weak D call TRBD2 (5 bases). CDR1 is SQVTM, CDR2 ANQGSEA, per germline. The germline V and J ends were trimmed by 2 bases and 5 bases, with 11 bases remaining between them. The CDR3 has 13 amino acids. CDR3 amino acids: CSVERDHQDTQYF. CDR3 coding DNA: TGCAGCGTTGAACGGGATCACCAAGATACGCAGTATTTT.

There are a few counts of this clonotype. This chain uses TRBV5-1 with TRBJ2-7, with a possible D match to TRBD1 (6 bases). Germline V CDR1 and CDR2: SGHRS, YFSETQ. CDR3 length: 13 amino acids. V was cut by 5 bases and J by 4 bases, with 13 bases left in between. The CDR3 sequence is CASSPGHNYEQYF. The CDR3 coding sequence is TGCGCCAGCAGTCCGGGACACAATTACGAGCAGTACTTC.

V usage is TRBV29-1 and J usage is TRBJ2-3, with TRBD2 as a possible D gene (7 bases). The V end lost 6 bases, the J end lost 0 bases, and 19 bases lay between the germline ends. Germline-derived CDR1 and CDR2 are SQVTM and ANQGSEA. The CDR3 covers 16 residues. CDR3: CSVLGGTRESTDTQYF. CDR3 sequence (DNA): TGCAGCGTCTTGGGGGGGACAAGGGAAAGCACAGATACGCAGTATTTT.

This clonotype was picked up a small number of times. The rearrangement links TRBV4-3 to TRBJ2-1, with 7 bases aligning to TRBD2. The CDR3 contains 16 residues. Germline V CDR1 and CDR2: LGHNA, YSLEER. V gave up 5 bases and J gave up 4 bases; unmatched junction bases: 11. The CDR3 nucleotides are TGCGCCAGCAGCTTCGACAGCAGCGGGAAATACAATGAGCAGTTCTTC. This translates into CASSFDSSGKYNEQFF.

This clonotype was recorded many times. J is TRBJ2-7 and V is TRBV12-3 or TRBV12-4; possibly TRBD2 for D (5 bases). V was clipped by 6 bases and J by 6 bases, with 18 bases between them. The CDR3 is 14 amino acids. This CDR3 is CASRPHSAAGEQYF. Here the CDR3 DNA reads TGTGCCAGCAGACCCCACTCGGCCGCGGGCGAGCAGTACTTC.

This clonotype appeared a few times. The genes are TRBV4-3 and TRBJ1-1; unclear D gene. This CDR3 has 16 amino acids. The germline V gene has CDR1 LGHNA and CDR2 YSLEER. V lost 1 base and J 3 bases, leaving 15 bases between the germline ends. The DNA of the CDR3 is TGCGCCAGCAGCCAAGGGTTGCTGGTTCGAGACACTGAAGCTTTCTTT. This translates into CASSQGLLVRDTEAFF.

This clonotype was picked up a small number of times. The rearrangement links TRBV10-3 to TRBJ2-2; TRBD1 matches 7 bases. The ends lost 3 bases at V and 7 bases at J; junction bases unmatched: 11. Germline loops: CDR1 ENHRY, CDR2 SYGVKD. The CDR3 extends over 16 amino acids. CDR3 in DNA: TGTGCCATCAGTGAAGTTGAAGGGGGCGAGGTCGGGGAGCTGTTTTTT. It codes for CAISEVEGGEVGELFF.